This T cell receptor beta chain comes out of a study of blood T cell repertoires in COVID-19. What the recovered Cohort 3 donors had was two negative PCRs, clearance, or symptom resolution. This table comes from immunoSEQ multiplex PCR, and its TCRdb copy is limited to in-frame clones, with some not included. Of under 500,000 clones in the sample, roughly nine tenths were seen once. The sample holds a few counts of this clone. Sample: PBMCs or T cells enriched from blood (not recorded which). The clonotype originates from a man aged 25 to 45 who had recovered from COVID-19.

Here the CDR3 DNA reads TGTGCCAGCAGCTTGAGGAGTACCACTGAAGCTTTCTTT. It codes for CASSLRSTTEAFF. The rearrangement links TRBV11-3 to TRBJ1-1; no firm D call. The CDR3 has 13 residues. Germline CDR1 and CDR2: SGHNT and YENEEA. The V end was cut by 3 bases, the J end by 4 bases, with 9 bases between.